This T cell receptor (beta chain) originates from a study of T cell changes during pregnancy in multiple sclerosis. Libraries were prepared by immunoSEQ multiplex PCR; TCRdb keeps only in-frame clonotypes and omits some of them. Among around 32,000 clones, approximately 88% were seen once, and the ten largest hold more than 6%. V was pared by 0 bases and J by 3 bases, with 2 bases of the junction left unmatched. Germline CDR1 reads MGHRA; CDR2 reads YSYEKL. This CDR3 has 14 residues. This specimen consisted of CD8+ T cells from peripheral blood mononuclear cells, obtained before pregnancy. The chain employs TRBV4-1 and TRBJ2-7; 7 bases match TRBD2. This clonotype was obtained from a female donor with multiple sclerosis, enrolled in a pregnancy study. The CDR3 coding sequence is TGCGCCAGCAGCCAAGACAGGGACTACTACGAGCAGTACTTC. This gives the protein CASSQDRDYYEQYF.